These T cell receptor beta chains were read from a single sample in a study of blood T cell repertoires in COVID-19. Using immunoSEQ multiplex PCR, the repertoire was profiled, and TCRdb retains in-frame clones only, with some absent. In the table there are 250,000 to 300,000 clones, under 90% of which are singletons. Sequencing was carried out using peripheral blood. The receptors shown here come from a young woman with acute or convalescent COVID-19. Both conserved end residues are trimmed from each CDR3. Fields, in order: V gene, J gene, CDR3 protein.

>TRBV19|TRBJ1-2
ASRITGEGDYGYT
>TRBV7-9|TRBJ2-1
AGGDGSYNEQF
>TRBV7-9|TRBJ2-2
ASRPKQGAGELF
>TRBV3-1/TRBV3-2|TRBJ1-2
ASSQEAGAKSYGYT
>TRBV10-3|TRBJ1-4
AIRGGRAENEKLF
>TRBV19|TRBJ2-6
ASSMGIQGLFSGANVLT
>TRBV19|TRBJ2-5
ASSTLQVQETQY
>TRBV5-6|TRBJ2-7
ASSSPRTTSGSYEQY
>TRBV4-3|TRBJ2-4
ASSQVARLAKNIQY
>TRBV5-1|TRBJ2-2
ASSLTAGGFGGELF
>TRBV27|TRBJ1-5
ASSHSGSNQPQH
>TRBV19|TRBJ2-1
ASSILAGGLNEQF
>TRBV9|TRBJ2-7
ASSVGDNPSYEQY
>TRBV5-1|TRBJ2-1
ASSLEAEYNEQF
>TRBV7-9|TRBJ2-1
ASPADYYNEQF
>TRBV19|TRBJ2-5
ASSIEGLAGEETQY
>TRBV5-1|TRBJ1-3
ASSLAGRLSGNTIY
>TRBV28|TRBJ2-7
ASSFTAGQVLY
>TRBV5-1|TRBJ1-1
ASSLVAGGTEAF
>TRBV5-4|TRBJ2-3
ASSATIRSPADTQY
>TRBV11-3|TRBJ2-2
ASSLVAGGTGELF
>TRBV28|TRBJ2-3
ASARQGAGGDTQY
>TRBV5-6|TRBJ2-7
ASRPGTGGSYEQY
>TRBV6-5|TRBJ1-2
ASSYADSSYGYT
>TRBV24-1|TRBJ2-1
ATSDPTRLAGVGNEQF
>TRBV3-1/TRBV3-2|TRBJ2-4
ASSQDRKLAGVDQLAKNIQY
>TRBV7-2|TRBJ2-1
ASSLDSTGGPYNEQF
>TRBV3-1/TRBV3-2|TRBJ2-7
ASSQLTSGKDEQY
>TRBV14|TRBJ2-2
ASSQITGGDTGELF
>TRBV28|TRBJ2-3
ASSLYTGTVTDTQY
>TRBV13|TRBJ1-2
VSSHLVQGALYGYT
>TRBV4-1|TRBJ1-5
ASSRDGQVNQPQH
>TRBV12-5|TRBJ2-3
ASGRGVRTDTQY
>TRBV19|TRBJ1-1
ASSPRQGAHSQAF